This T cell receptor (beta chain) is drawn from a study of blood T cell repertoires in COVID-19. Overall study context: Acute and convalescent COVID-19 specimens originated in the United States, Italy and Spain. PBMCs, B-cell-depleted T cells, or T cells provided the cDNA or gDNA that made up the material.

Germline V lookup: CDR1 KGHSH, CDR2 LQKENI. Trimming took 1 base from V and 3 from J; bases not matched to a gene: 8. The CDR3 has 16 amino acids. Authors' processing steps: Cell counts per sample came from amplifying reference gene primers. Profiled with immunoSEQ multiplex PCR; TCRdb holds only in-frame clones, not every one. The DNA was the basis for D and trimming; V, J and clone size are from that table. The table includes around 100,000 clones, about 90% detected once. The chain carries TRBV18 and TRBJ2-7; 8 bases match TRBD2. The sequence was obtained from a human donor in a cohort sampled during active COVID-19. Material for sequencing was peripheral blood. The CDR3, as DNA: TGTGCCAGCTCACCACAAGAACTAGCGGATTACTACGAGCAGTACTTC. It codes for CASSPQELADYYEQYF.